A single sample gave rise to the 27 T cell receptor beta chains below, sequenced in a study of T cells in Graves' hyperthyroidism and ophthalmopathy. Researchers took RNA transcripts and amplified the TCR beta CDR3 regions from them. A first-round RT-PCR of the TCR CDR3 used the HTBI primer set. MiXCR was run by TCRdb on the multiplex PCR reads, yielding one entry per CDR3 protein. The table has fewer than 450,000 distinct CDR3 sequences, about a sixth seen once. Source material: blood. The receptors derive from a woman aged 25 to 39 with Graves' hyperthyroidism that later progressed to Graves' ophthalmopathy.

This clonotype has ten or more counts. V is TRBV6-1 and J is TRBJ1-2, with D tentatively TRBD1 (6 bases). CDR1 and CDR2 from the germline V gene are MNHNS and SASEGT. V was shortened by 6 bases and J by 4 bases, with 15 bases between the two germline ends. This CDR3 has 14 amino acids. The CDR3 sequence is CASRRYTGTYGYTF. CDR3 sequence (DNA): TGTGCCAGCAGAAGATATACAGGGACCTATGGCTACACCTTC.

Ten or more counts support this clonotype. The chain has TRBV12-3 or TRBV12-4 and TRBJ2-5, with D maybe TRBD1 (6 bases). This CDR3 spans 12 amino acids. The V end lost 4 bases, the J end lost 5 bases, and 8 bases lay between the germline ends. CDR3 protein: CASSYRVETQYF. As DNA, the CDR3 is TGTGCCAGCAGTTACAGGGTCGAGACCCAGTACTTC.

This clonotype turned up a few times. V gene TRBV5-1 combines with J gene TRBJ2-7; no clear D gene. V lost 3 bases to trimming and J lost 7 bases, with 17 bases between them. This CDR3 is built from 14 residues. CDR1 SGHRS and CDR2 YFSETQ come from the germline V gene. The CDR3: CASSSQLYSTEQYF. The CDR3, as DNA: TGCGCCAGCAGCTCTCAGCTCTACAGTACTGAGCAGTACTTC.

This clonotype was seen ten or more times. This sequence joins TRBV12-3 or TRBV12-4 and TRBJ2-5; D might be TRBD2 (6 bases). Deletions cut 4 bases from V and 1 base from J, with 13 bases between. The length of the CDR3 is 15 residues. As DNA, the CDR3 is TGTGCCAGCAGTTCCCCGGGGGAAGGCCAAGAGACCCAGTACTTC. This translates into CASSSPGEGQETQYF.

This clonotype was seen many times. In DNA, the CDR3 is TGTGCCAGCAGTTACTTGCCGGGACAGGGCTACGAGCAGTACTTC. The encoded protein is CASSYLPGQGYEQYF. The gene calls are TRBV6-6 and TRBJ2-7; the match to TRBD1 covers 9 bases. V dropped 1 base and J dropped 3; count of bases not matched to a gene: 4. Per the germline V gene, CDR1 is MNHNY and CDR2 is SVGAGI (reference sequence). The CDR3 consists of 15 residues.

This clonotype was seen at least ten times. J is TRBJ2-3 and V is TRBV7-9; 7 nucleotides align to TRBD2. The trim removed 1 base at V and 1 base at J, leaving 8 bases unmatched. The germline CDR1 and CDR2 sequences are SEHNR and FQNEAQ (reference sequence). This CDR3 comprises 17 residues. CDR3 protein: CASSLVVSGGGTDTQYF. In DNA form, the CDR3 reads TGTGCCAGCAGCTTAGTGGTGTCGGGAGGCGGCACAGATACGCAGTATTTT.

At least ten counts were recorded for this clonotype. V and J are TRBV28 and TRBJ1-1; D gene uncertain. V was clipped by 5 bases and J by 6 bases, with 13 bases between them. Germline CDR1 is MDHEN and CDR2 is SYDVKM. The length of the CDR3 is 13 residues. The CDR3 coding sequence is TGTGCCAGCAGTCTCAGACACGAATCTGAAGCTTTCTTT. Translating it yields CASSLRHESEAFF.

This clonotype has a count of ten or more. The chain combines TRBV20-1 with TRBJ1-2; a weak D match, TRBD1 (6 bases). This CDR3 is 12 amino acids long. Between the trimmed V and J ends, which lost 5 bases and 4 bases, there was a span of 11 bases. The germline V gene encodes CDR1 DFQATT and CDR2 SNEGSKA (reference sequence). The CDR3 region has the DNA TGCAGTGCTCGCACAGGGTCCTATGGCTACACCTTC. Protein: CSARTGSYGYTF.

This clonotype has a count of ten or more. The J gene is TRBJ2-7, the V gene TRBV10-1; D call uncertain. Per the germline V gene, CDR1 is WNHNN and CDR2 is SYGVQD (reference sequence). Trimming cost V 0 bases and J 3 bases, with 6 bases left between them. The CDR3 loop spans 13 amino acids. Here the CDR3 reads CASSESPHYEQYF. Written as DNA, the CDR3 is TGCGCCAGCAGTGAGTCGCCACACTACGAGCAGTACTTC.

This clonotype showed up many times. The genes are TRBV2 and TRBJ1-4, with 8 positions matching TRBD1. This CDR3 has 14 residues. Germline CDR1 SNHLY, CDR2 FYNNEI. V lost 7 bases and J lost 7; bases outside the gene matches: 8. The CDR3 nucleotides read TGTGCCAGCACCGGAAACAGGGGGAGTGAAAAACTGTTTTTT. It translates to CASTGNRGSEKLFF. The full variable domain, completed using reference TRBV2 and TRBJ1-4, is EPEVTQTPSHQVTQMGQEVILRCVPISNHLYFYWYRQILGQKVEFLVSFYNNEISEKSEIFDDQFSVERPDGSNFTLKIRSTKLEDSAMYFCASTGNRGSEKLFFGSGTQLSVL.

This clonotype was counted ten times or more. The genes are TRBV20-1 and TRBJ1-6; weak D call: TRBD1 (6 bases). This CDR3 region has 15 residues. The V and J ends lost 6 bases and 7 bases respectively, with 19 bases between them. Per the germline V gene, CDR1 is DFQATT and CDR2 is SNEGSKA (reference sequence). DNA of the CDR3: TGCAGTGCCAGTGGGACACCCGGTTGGAATTCACCCCTCCACTTT. Its translation: CSASGTPGWNSPLHF.

This clonotype was found many times. The chain recombines TRBV6-1 with TRBJ2-2; D not certain. CDR1 is MNHNS, CDR2 SASEGT, per germline. V lost 6 bases to trimming and J lost 0 bases, with 8 bases between them. The CDR3 covers 14 residues. The CDR3 region has the DNA TGTGCCAGCAGACTCTGGGCGAACACCGGGGAGCTGTTTTTT. Translation: CASRLWANTGELFF.

In its sample, this clonotype was seen many times. The chain employs TRBV3-1 and TRBJ2-7, with 9 bases matching TRBD2. Germline assignment: CDR1 LGHDT and CDR2 YNNKEL (reference sequence). The junction had 7 bases not matched to a gene; V was cut back by 2 bases and J by 5 bases. The CDR3 contains 15 residues. CDR3 in amino acids: CASSQSPGGRDEQYF. CDR3 in DNA: TGTGCCAGCAGCCAATCCCCTGGCGGGAGGGACGAGCAGTACTTC.

This clonotype was seen ten or more times. The V gene is TRBV2, the J gene TRBJ2-2; D is undetermined. The germline V gene has CDR1 SNHLY and CDR2 FYNNEI. V dropped 4 bases and J dropped 6 bases, with 15 bases sitting between them. The CDR3 length is 15 residues. CDR3 region: CASSGVTESPGELFF. The CDR3 region has the DNA TGTGCCAGCAGTGGGGTGACTGAGTCACCCGGGGAGCTGTTTTTT.

The CDR3 coding sequence is TGTGCCAGCAGCGGAACAGGGTATTCGGATGAAAAACTGTTTTTT. Translated, it gives CASSGTGYSDEKLFF. The rearrangement uses TRBV7-9 and TRBJ1-4, with D maybe TRBD1 (6 bases). The CDR3 consists of 15 residues. Germline CDR1 and CDR2: SEHNR and FQNEAQ (reference sequence). Between the trimmed V and J ends, which lost 5 bases and 6 bases, there was a span of 16 bases.

The rearrangement links TRBV12-3 or TRBV12-4 to TRBJ2-7, with 11 positions matching TRBD2. J lost 6 bases, V lost 2 bases, and 9 bases had no gene match. The CDR3 totals 16 residues. Here the CDR3 DNA reads TGTGCCAGCAGTTTATCGGCTAGCGGGAGGAATAGCGAGCAGTACTTC. It encodes CASSLSASGRNSEQYF.

The sample holds many counts of this clonotype. The V call is TRBV12-3 or TRBV12-4, the J call TRBJ1-3; unclear D gene. The CDR3 is made up of 15 amino acids. The V gene lost 6 bases and the J gene lost 0 bases, with 12 bases spanning the gap. CDR3 bases: TGTGCCAGCAGACCCGACTTTTTCTCTGGAAACACCATATATTTT. It specifies CASRPDFFSGNTIYF.

This clonotype was counted ten times or more. The chain is built from TRBV12-3 or TRBV12-4 and TRBJ2-7; weak D call: TRBD1 (5 bases). V lost 6 bases and J lost 2, with 14 bases in between. CDR3 length equals 14 residues. The CDR3 nucleotides are TGTGCCAGCAGCCGCCGACAGTCAACCTACGAGCAGTACTTC. It specifies CASSRRQSTYEQYF.

Regarding this clonotype: This CDR3 is missing its conserved last phenylalanine or tryptophan, likely due to a read error. The chain employs TRBV20-1 and TRBJ1-1; tentatively, D is TRBD1 (6 bases). The germline V gene encodes CDR1 DFQATT and CDR2 SNEGSKA (reference sequence). The CDR3 consists of 13 residues. Trimming stripped 0 bases from V and 9 bases from J, with 14 bases between. The CDR3 spells CSARDRDTSKAFL. The DNA for the CDR3 is TGCAGTGCTAGAGATAGGGACACGTCGAAAGCTTTCCTT.

With respect to this clonotype: Just one base apart from a much larger clone, this may be a read error. The final CDR3 position lacks the conserved phenylalanine or tryptophan, pointing to a likely read error. The chain combines TRBV3-1 with TRBJ1-2, with 11 bases that match TRBD1. V lost 0 bases to trimming and J lost 6 bases; unmatched junction nucleotides: 18. The V gene's germline CDR1 is LGHDT and CDR2 YNNKEL (reference sequence). The CDR3 has 20 amino acids. The DNA of the CDR3 is TGTGCCAGCAGCCAAGAACCAAAAGCCGACACGGACAGGGGGCTGAATGGCTACACCGTC. It yields the protein CASSQEPKADTDRGLNGYTV.

This clonotype was seen many times. The gene calls are TRBV3-1 and TRBJ1-1, with 7 bases lining up with TRBD1. The CDR3 has 15 amino acids. Germline CDR1 reads LGHDT; CDR2 reads YNNKEL (reference sequence). The junction had 4 bases not matched to a gene; V was cut back by 2 bases and J by 1 base. The CDR3 is CASSQPGQQNTEAFF. CDR3 in DNA: TGTGCCAGCAGCCAACCGGGACAGCAGAACACTGAAGCTTTCTTT.

Concerning this clonotype: A much larger clone lies one base from this, so it may be a read error. V gene TRBV11-2 combines with J gene TRBJ1-1, with TRBD1 matching over 11 bases. Germline V lookup: CDR1 SGHAT, CDR2 FQNNGV. V lost 5 bases and J lost 4; bases outside the gene matches: 12. The CDR3 contains 17 residues. CDR3 in amino acids: CASSPALRGTGGTEAFF. The CDR3 DNA reads TGTGCCAGCAGCCCAGCTCTTAGGGGGACAGGGGGCACTGAAGCTTTCTTT.

This chain connects TRBV20-1 to TRBJ2-7; TRBD2 is a possible D gene (7 bases). Germline assignment: CDR1 DFQATT and CDR2 SNEGSKA (reference sequence). Deletions cut 1 base from V and 2 bases from J, with 12 bases between. The CDR3 contains 14 residues. CDR3 bases: TGCAGTGCTAGAGCCCGGGGGGCCGCCTACGAGCAGTACTTC. It specifies CSARARGAAYEQYF.

This sequence joins TRBV4-1 and TRBJ2-1, with 8 nucleotides matching TRBD2. The CDR3 contains 16 residues. Trimming took 4 bases from V and 7 from J; bases not matched to a gene: 12. Germline CDR1 and CDR2: MGHRA and YSYEKL. CDR3 residues: CASSLGGASWTNEQFF. CDR3 nucleotides: TGCGCCAGCAGCCTCGGGGGGGCTAGTTGGACAAATGAGCAGTTCTTC.

There are many counts of this clonotype. This chain joins TRBV24-1 and TRBJ2-1; 11 bases agree with TRBD2. This CDR3 has 16 residues. Germline lookup yields CDR1 KGHDR and CDR2 SFDVKD. V dropped 1 base and J dropped 10; count of bases not matched to a gene: 8. The chain's CDR3 is CATSDFTSGGLGEQFF. CDR3 DNA sequence: TGTGCCACCAGTGATTTTACTAGCGGGGGCTTGGGCGAGCAGTTCTTC.

This clonotype has more than one count but fewer than ten. J is TRBJ2-7 and V is TRBV4-1, with 8 bases that match TRBD1. Unmatched junction bases numbered 15, after V lost 6 bases and J lost 5 bases. Per germline, CDR1 MGHRA and CDR2 YSYEKL. CDR3 size: 16 residues. The CDR3 DNA reads TGCGCCAGCAGTCACAGGGCGACAGGGGCGCGCGACGAGCAGTACTTC. It encodes CASSHRATGARDEQYF.

A note on this clonotype: This may arise from a read error, as a much more abundant clone is one base away. The genes are TRBV11-3 and TRBJ2-1, with D perhaps given as TRBD1 or TRBD2 (5 bases each). The CDR3 runs 13 residues. Germline CDR1 SGHNT, CDR2 YENEEA. Trimming left V 8 bases short and J 1 base short, with 9 bases between. In DNA, the CDR3 is TGTGCCAGCCGAGGGGAATCCTACAATGAGCAGTTCTTC. This encodes CASRGESYNEQFF.